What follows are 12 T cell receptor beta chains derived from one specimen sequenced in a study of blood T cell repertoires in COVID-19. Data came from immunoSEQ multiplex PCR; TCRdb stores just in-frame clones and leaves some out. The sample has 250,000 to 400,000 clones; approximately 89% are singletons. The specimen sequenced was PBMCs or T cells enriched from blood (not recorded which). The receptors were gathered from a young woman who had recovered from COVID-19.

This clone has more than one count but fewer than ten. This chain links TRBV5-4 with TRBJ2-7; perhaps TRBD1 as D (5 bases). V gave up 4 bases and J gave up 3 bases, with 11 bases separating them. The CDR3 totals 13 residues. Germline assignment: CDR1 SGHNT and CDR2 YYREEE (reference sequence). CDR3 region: CASSAQGGYEQYF. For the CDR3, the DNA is TGTGCCAGCAGCGCGCAGGGTGGCTACGAGCAGTACTTC.

CDR3 region: CASSRGQHFPNYGYTF. CDR3 coding DNA: TGTGCCAGCAGTAGGGGTCAACACTTTCCCAACTATGGCTACACCTTC. The chain recombines TRBV28 with TRBJ1-2; D is possibly TRBD1 (5 bases). V lost 5 bases, J lost 2 bases, and 18 bases lay in between. Germline V gene data show CDR1 as MDHEN and CDR2 as SYDVKM. The CDR3 covers 16 residues.

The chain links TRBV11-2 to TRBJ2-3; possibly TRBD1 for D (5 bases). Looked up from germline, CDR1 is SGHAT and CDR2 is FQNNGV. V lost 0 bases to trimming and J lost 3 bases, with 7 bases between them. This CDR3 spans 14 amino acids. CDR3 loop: CASSLEQGTDTQYF. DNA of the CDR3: TGTGCCAGCAGCTTAGAGCAGGGTACAGATACGCAGTATTTT.

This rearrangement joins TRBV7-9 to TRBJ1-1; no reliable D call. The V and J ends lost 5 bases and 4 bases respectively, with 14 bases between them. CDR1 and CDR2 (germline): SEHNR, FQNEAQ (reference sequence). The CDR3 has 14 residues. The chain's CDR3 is CASSNRAEGTEAFF. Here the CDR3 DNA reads TGTGCCAGCAGCAACCGGGCCGAGGGCACTGAAGCTTTCTTT.

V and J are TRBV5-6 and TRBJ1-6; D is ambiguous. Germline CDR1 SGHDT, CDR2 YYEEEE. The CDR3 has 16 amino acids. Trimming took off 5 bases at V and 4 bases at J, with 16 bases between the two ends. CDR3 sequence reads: CASSLAGEMYNSPLHF. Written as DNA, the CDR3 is TGTGCCAGCAGTCTTGCCGGGGAAATGTATAATTCACCCCTCCACTTT. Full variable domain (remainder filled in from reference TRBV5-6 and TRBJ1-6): DAGVTQSPTHLIKTRGQQVTLRCSPKSGHDTVSWYQQALGQGPQFIFQYYEEEERQRGNFPDRFSGHQFPNYSSELNVNALLLGDSALYLCASSLAGEMYNSPLHFGNGTRLTVT.

CDR3 amino acids: CASSSGQKGYGYTF. The CDR3 nucleotides are TGTGCCAGCAGCTCGGGACAGAAAGGCTATGGCTACACCTTC. This chain uses TRBV7-2 with TRBJ1-2; 7 bases align to TRBD1. From germline, CDR1 is SGHTA and CDR2 FQGNSA. Trimming at V came to 4 bases and at J to 4 bases, leaving 6 bases not matched to a gene. The CDR3 has 14 residues.

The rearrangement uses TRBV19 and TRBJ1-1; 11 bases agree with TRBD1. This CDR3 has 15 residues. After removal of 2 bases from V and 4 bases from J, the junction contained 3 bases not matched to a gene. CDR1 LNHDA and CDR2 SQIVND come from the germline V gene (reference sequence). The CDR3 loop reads CASSISGQGATEAFF. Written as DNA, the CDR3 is TGTGCCAGTAGTATAAGTGGACAGGGGGCCACTGAAGCTTTCTTT.

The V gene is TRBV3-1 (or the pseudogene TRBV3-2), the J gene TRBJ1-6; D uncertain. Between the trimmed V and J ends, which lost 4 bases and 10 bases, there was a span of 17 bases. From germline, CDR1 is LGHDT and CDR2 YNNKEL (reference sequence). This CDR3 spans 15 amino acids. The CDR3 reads CASSPQPGLWSPLHF. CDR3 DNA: TGTGCCAGCAGCCCCCAGCCAGGCCTTTGGTCACCCCTCCACTTT.

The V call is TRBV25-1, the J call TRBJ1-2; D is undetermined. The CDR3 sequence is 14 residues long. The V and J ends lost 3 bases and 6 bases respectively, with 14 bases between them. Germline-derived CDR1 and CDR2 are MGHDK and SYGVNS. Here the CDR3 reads CASSDPGSVDGYTF. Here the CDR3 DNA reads TGTGCCAGCAGTGACCCGGGAAGTGTGGATGGCTACACCTTC.

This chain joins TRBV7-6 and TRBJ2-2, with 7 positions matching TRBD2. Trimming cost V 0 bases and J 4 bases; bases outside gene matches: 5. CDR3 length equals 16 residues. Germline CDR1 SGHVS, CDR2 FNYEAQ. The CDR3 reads CASSLARGSGTGELFF. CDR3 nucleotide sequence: TGTGCCAGCAGCTTAGCGCGGGGGTCGGGCACCGGGGAGCTGTTTTTT.

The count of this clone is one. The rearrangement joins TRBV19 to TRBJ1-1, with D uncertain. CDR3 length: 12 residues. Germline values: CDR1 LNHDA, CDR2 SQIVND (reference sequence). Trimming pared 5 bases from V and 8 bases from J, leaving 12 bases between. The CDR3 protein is CASSRPEREAFF. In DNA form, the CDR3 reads TGTGCCAGTAGTCGTCCGGAGAGAGAAGCTTTCTTT.

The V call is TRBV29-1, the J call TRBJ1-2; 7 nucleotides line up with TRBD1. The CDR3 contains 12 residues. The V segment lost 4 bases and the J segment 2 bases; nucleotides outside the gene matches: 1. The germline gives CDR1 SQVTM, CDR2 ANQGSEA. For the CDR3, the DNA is TGCAGCGTTGCAGGGGGAAACTATGGCTACACCTTC. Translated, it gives CSVAGGNYGYTF. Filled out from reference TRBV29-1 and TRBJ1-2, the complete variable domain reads SAVISQKPSRDICQRGTSLTIQCQVDSQVTMMFWYRQQPGQSLTLIATANQGSEATYESGFVIDKFPISRPNLTFSTLTVSNMSPEDSSIYLCSVAGGNYGYTFGSGTRLTVV.